This TCR beta chain comes out of a study of technical replicates of blood from a handful of donors. This CDR3 comprises 15 residues. The junction had 9 bases not matched to a gene; V was cut back by 7 bases and J by 9 bases. The V gene's germline CDR1 is KGHSH and CDR2 LQKENI. Generated by immunoSEQ multiplex PCR, the TCRdb table keeps only in-frame clones and is missing some. The profile covers tens of thousands of clones, with 92% appearing a single time and approximately 4% taken by the ten largest. The chain links TRBV18 to TRBJ2-1; 13 bases match TRBD2. The material sequenced was PBMCs. The receptor comes from a human donor in good health. Some clones in this sample may be carry-over from other donors' samples. The CDR3 loop reads CASYLGLAGLGEQFF. The CDR3 coding sequence is TGTGCCAGCTACCTGGGACTAGCGGGACTCGGTGAGCAGTTCTTC. The full variable domain, in which reference TRBV18 and TRBJ2-1 provide the parts outside the CDR3, is NAGVMQNPRHLVRRRGQEARLRCSPMKGHSHVYWYRQLPEEGLKFMVYLQKENIIDESGMPKERFSAEFPKEGPSILRIQQVVRGDSAAYFCASYLGLAGLGEQFFGPGTRLTVL.